The clone carrying this TCR beta chain is categorized as medium-sized. Antigen: not known. These data originate in a study of spatial heterogeneity in lung cancer. Study-level information: Detection consistently captured more beta-chain sequences than alpha-chain sequences. Averaged across combinations, each unique TCR and UMI pairing appeared more than ten times in raw reads, which were uncorrected.

Individually, TCR cDNA molecules were each labelled with a unique molecular identifier. TCRdb analysed the 5' RACE reads with MiXCR anew, one entry per CDR3 protein. Here the sample spans fewer than 8,500 distinct CDR3 sequences, about 7% being singletons. The sample's time point: sample taken at primary tumor resection. Whole RNA from tumor, nontumor lung or frozen PBMC was sequenced unsorted. Notes on the study in general: Tumor mutation counts were tracked by expanded intratumoral alpha and beta TCR counts.

Germline lookup yields CDR1 SEHNR and CDR2 FQNEAQ (reference sequence). The CDR3 runs to 21 residues. The J segment lost 0 bases and the V segment lost 4 bases, leaving 17 bases of the junction unmatched. The chain links TRBV7-9 to TRBJ2-3, with 12 bases fitting TRBD2. The sample here was lung tumor tissue, taken at surgery. The TCR originated in a female donor with early-stage non-small cell lung cancer. Here the CDR3 reads CASSSPRGGTSGSTSTDTQYF. The CDR3 nucleotides read TGTGCCAGCAGCTCCCCCCGGGGGGGGACTAGCGGGTCGACTAGCACAGATACGCAGTATTTT.